Given below is one T cell receptor beta chain in context. The source of the sample is a study of blood T cell repertoires in COVID-19. Assay: immunoSEQ multiplex PCR; the TCRdb copy retains only in-frame clones and omits some. The data hold approximately 180,000 clones, with roughly 84% observed a single time. Seattle patient enrollment occurred during active infection, with longitudinal follow-up thereafter. CDR3 length equals 14 residues. Trimming pared 4 bases from V and 10 bases from J, leaving 19 bases between. Germline assignment: CDR1 MDHEN and CDR2 SYDVKM. The chain joins TRBV28 to TRBJ1-1; D may be TRBD1 (5 bases). Input material: peripheral blood. This receptor was taken from a person aged 65-85 years with COVID-19, enrolled during active disease. Here the CDR3 DNA reads TGTGCCAGCAGTTCCCGACAGCTCCTTCAGGGAGCTTTCTTT. It specifies CASSSRQLLQGAFF.